The sequence of this T cell receptor (beta chain) was determined in a study of cytomegalovirus exposure and HLA in healthy donors. Study-level information: For the roughly 400 genotyped donors, roughly 80% fell within the Caucasian-associated ancestry cluster. Study results and limitations: In an earlier analysis, about 87% or about 30%: the productive usage of most TCR beta V segments.

A note on this clone: The antigen is not known.

A multiplex PCR was run with 60 Vbeta primers and 13 Jbeta primers. Only in-frame clones appear in the TCRdb table, and some are missing; sequencing was by immunoSEQ multiplex PCR. The sample holds tens of thousands of clones, under 85% seen once. This receptor was taken from a man younger than 45 in good health and CMV-seronegative. Sequencing was done on a sample of PBMCs.

In DNA, the CDR3 is TGTGCCAGTAGCCCGGGACAGAGACCCTACGAGCAGTACTTC. Its protein is CASSPGQRPYEQYF. The chain uses TRBV19 and TRBJ2-5, with 7 nucleotides matching TRBD1. The DNA matches TRBJ2-7 better at its end, which makes the J call doubtful. CDR1 and CDR2 (germline): LNHDA, SQIVND (reference sequence). The CDR3 is made up of 14 amino acids.